Listed below are T cell receptor beta chains from one sample, sequenced in a study of T cells after yellow fever vaccination. A single record per CDR3 protein comes from TCRdb applying MiXCR to the 5' RACE reads. The sample holds about 350,000 distinct CDR3 sequences, about 4% seen once. Sequenced material: PBMCs, taken 5 days after the yellow fever booster vaccination. Receptors were obtained from a man aged 18 to 30 who received the YFV17D yellow fever vaccine. CDR3s include the opening cysteine and the closing phenylalanine or tryptophan. Fields, in order: clone size, V gene, J gene, D gene, CDR3 protein, CDR3 DNA. A D gene is named only where the DNA matches it firmly. The size field is filled for only some rows; it gives once, few, many or a size class.

size: few
V: TRBV6-2/TRBV6-3
J: TRBJ2-1
D: TRBD2
CDR3: CASRFPGGGAALQGSYNEQFF
DNA: TGTGCCAGCAGATTCCCCGGGGGGGGAGCGGCTCTACAGGGCTCCTACAATGAGCAGTTCTTC

size: many
V: TRBV29-1
J: TRBJ2-5
D: TRBD1
CDR3: CSVEGGRGQGETQYF
DNA: TGCAGCGTTGAAGGGGGCAGGGGGCAGGGAGAGACCCAGTACTTC

size: .
V: TRBV5-1
J: TRBJ2-2
D: TRBD2
CDR3: CASSLVLAGPHGELFF
DNA: TGCGCCAGCAGCTTGGTTCTAGCGGGGCCTCACGGGGAGCTGTTTTTT

size: .
V: TRBV20-1
J: TRBJ1-5
D: .
CDR3: CSARPGGQPQHF
DNA: TGCAGTGCTAGACCGGGAGGTCAGCCCCAGCATTTT

size: few
V: TRBV3-1
J: TRBJ2-5
D: .
CDR3: CASSQEGPWYQETQYF
DNA: TGTGCCAGCAGCCAAGAAGGACCCTGGTACCAAGAGACCCAGTACTTC

size: .
V: TRBV6-6
J: TRBJ1-1
D: .
CDR3: CASSPQGAAEAFF
DNA: TGTGCCAGCAGTCCACAGGGAGCCGCTGAAGCTTTCTTT

size: .
V: TRBV14
J: TRBJ2-1
D: .
CDR3: CASSPFGQGNNEQFF
DNA: TGTGCCAGCAGTCCTTTTGGGCAGGGGAACAATGAGCAGTTCTTC

size: few
V: TRBV7-8
J: TRBJ1-3
D: TRBD1
CDR3: CASSSGQGVTGNTIYF
DNA: TGTGCCAGCAGCTCGGGACAGGGGGTGACGGGAAACACCATATATTTT

size: many
V: TRBV29-1
J: TRBJ2-1
D: TRBD2
CDR3: CSARLAGDSYNEQFF
DNA: TGCAGCGCTAGACTAGCGGGGGACTCCTACAATGAGCAGTTCTTC

size: .
V: TRBV29-1
J: TRBJ2-1
D: TRBD2
CDR3: CSAAPISGGSYNEQFF
DNA: TGCAGCGCCGCCCCTATTAGCGGGGGCTCGTACAATGAGCAGTTCTTC

size: .
V: TRBV12-3/TRBV12-4
J: TRBJ1-4
D: .
CDR3: CASSLFTGFNEKLFF
DNA: TGTGCCAGCAGTTTGTTTACGGGATTCAATGAAAAACTGTTTTTT

size: many
V: TRBV18
J: TRBJ2-7
D: .
CDR3: CASSPPYAGASYEQYF
DNA: TGTGCCAGCTCACCACCGTACGCCGGAGCTTCCTACGAGCAGTACTTC

size: few
V: TRBV7-2
J: TRBJ1-5
D: TRBD1
CDR3: CASSTAGGQPQHF
DNA: TGTGCCAGCAGCACCGCAGGGGGCCAGCCCCAGCATTTT

size: many
V: TRBV7-3
J: TRBJ1-6
D: .
CDR3: CASSLTGGSSPLHF
DNA: TGTGCCAGCAGCTTAACTGGGGGCTCTTCACCCCTCCACTTT

size: .
V: TRBV9
J: TRBJ2-4
D: TRBD2
CDR3: CASSVVQAGGWNIQYF
DNA: TGTGCCAGCAGCGTAGTCCAAGCGGGGGGTTGGAACATTCAGTACTTC

size: .
V: TRBV27
J: TRBJ2-1
D: .
CDR3: CASGWAANEQFF
DNA: TGTGCCAGCGGTTGGGCGGCAAATGAGCAGTTCTTC

size: few
V: TRBV25-1
J: TRBJ1-1
D: .
CDR3: CASVPSGATEAFF
DNA: TGTGCCAGCGTCCCGAGCGGGGCCACCGAAGCTTTCTTT

size: .
V: TRBV7-3
J: TRBJ2-3
D: TRBD2
CDR3: CASSLPVAGFDTQYF
DNA: TGTGCCAGCAGCCTGCCGGTAGCGGGGTTTGATACGCAGTATTTT

size: few
V: TRBV7-2
J: TRBJ1-2
D: .
CDR3: CASSTSGDGNYGYTF
DNA: TGTGCCAGCAGCACCAGCGGGGACGGTAACTATGGCTACACCTTC

size: .
V: TRBV20-1
J: TRBJ1-5
D: .
CDR3: CSATDHGDQPQHF
DNA: TGCAGTGCTACGGATCATGGGGATCAGCCCCAGCATTTT

size: few
V: TRBV5-1
J: TRBJ2-7
D: .
CDR3: CASSFETDSYEQYF
DNA: TGCGCCAGCAGCTTCGAGACAGACTCCTACGAGCAGTACTTC

size: many
V: TRBV20-1
J: TRBJ1-6
D: .
CDR3: CSARDPRAGSSPLHF
DNA: TGCAGTGCTAGAGATCCAAGGGCAGGGAGTTCACCCCTCCACTTT

size: few
V: TRBV5-1
J: TRBJ1-2
D: .
CDR3: CASSLMTVSYGYTF
DNA: TGCGCCAGCAGCTTAATGACTGTATCCTATGGCTACACCTTC

size: .
V: TRBV27
J: TRBJ2-5
D: TRBD2
CDR3: CASSSGGAEETQYF
DNA: TGTGCCAGCAGTAGCGGGGGGGCCGAGGAGACCCAGTACTTC

size: many
V: TRBV7-3
J: TRBJ2-3
D: .
CDR3: CASSSTRATSTDTQYF
DNA: TGTGCCAGCAGCTCCACTAGGGCTACTAGCACAGATACGCAGTATTTT

size: few
V: TRBV5-1
J: TRBJ2-1
D: TRBD2
CDR3: CASSLEGTSFTEQFF
DNA: TGCGCCAGCAGCTTGGAGGGGACTAGTTTCACTGAGCAGTTCTTC

size: many
V: TRBV6-6
J: TRBJ2-5
D: TRBD2
CDR3: CATRGTSGVQETQYF
DNA: TGTGCCACTAGGGGGACTAGCGGGGTCCAAGAGACCCAGTACTTC

size: many
V: TRBV24-1
J: TRBJ2-5
D: .
CDR3: CATSDFRGEETQYF
DNA: TGTGCCACCAGTGATTTCCGGGGTGAAGAGACCCAGTACTTC

size: few
V: TRBV7-2
J: TRBJ1-2
D: .
CDR3: CASSLLSGQGGYTF
DNA: TGTGCCAGCAGCTTACTGTCGGGGCAGGGTGGCTACACCTTC

size: .
V: TRBV6-2/TRBV6-3
J: TRBJ2-2
D: TRBD1
CDR3: CASSYGTGRATRELFF
DNA: TGTGCCAGCAGTTATGGGACAGGGCGAGCAACACGGGAGCTGTTTTTT

size: .
V: TRBV12-3/TRBV12-4
J: TRBJ2-1
D: TRBD2
CDR3: CATLEGLAYNEQFF
DNA: TGTGCCACCCTTGAAGGACTAGCGTACAATGAGCAGTTCTTC

size: .
V: TRBV12-3/TRBV12-4
J: TRBJ1-1
D: .
CDR3: CASSLGEAFF
DNA: TGTGCCAGCAGTTTAGGGGAAGCTTTCTTT

size: few
V: TRBV7-6
J: TRBJ2-1
D: .
CDR3: CASSHLGDEEQFF
DNA: TGTGCCAGCAGTCACCTTGGGGACGAGGAGCAGTTCTTC

size: .
V: TRBV6-1
J: TRBJ2-2
D: .
CDR3: CASSEARGSSTGELFF
DNA: TGTGCCAGCAGTGAAGCGCGGGGTAGTTCCACCGGGGAGCTGTTTTTT

size: .
V: TRBV5-4
J: TRBJ2-4
D: .
CDR3: CASSDVAEDQNIQYF
DNA: TGTGCCAGCAGCGATGTGGCCGAGGATCAAAACATTCAGTACTTC

size: few
V: TRBV6-2/TRBV6-3
J: TRBJ1-5
D: .
CDR3: CASSYRGYQPQHF
DNA: TGTGCCAGCAGTTACCGGGGCTATCAGCCCCAGCATTTT

size: few
V: TRBV29-1
J: TRBJ1-4
D: .
CDR3: CSVVAGELLFF
DNA: TGCAGCGTTGTGGCAGGGGAATTACTGTTTTTT

size: .
V: TRBV6-5
J: TRBJ2-5
D: .
CDR3: CASSRNREVGETQYF
DNA: TGTGCCAGCAGCCGCAACAGGGAGGTCGGGGAGACCCAGTACTTC

size: .
V: TRBV4-1
J: TRBJ1-2
D: .
CDR3: CASSQIVGSGYTF
DNA: TGCGCCAGCAGCCAAATCGTGGGGTCTGGCTACACCTTC

size: many
V: TRBV3-1
J: TRBJ2-2
D: TRBD2
CDR3: CASSQGGISGANTGELFF
DNA: TGTGCCAGCAGCCAGGGTGGCATTAGCGGGGCGAACACCGGGGAGCTGTTTTTT

size: many
V: TRBV9
J: TRBJ2-1
D: .
CDR3: CASSVEVRTYNEQFF
DNA: TGTGCCAGCAGCGTAGAGGTGAGGACCTACAATGAGCAGTTCTTC

size: .
V: TRBV9
J: TRBJ1-4
D: .
CDR3: CASSKLTTNEKLFF
DNA: TGTGCCAGCAGCAAATTAACCACTAATGAAAAACTGTTTTTT

size: .
V: TRBV24-1
J: TRBJ2-5
D: TRBD2
CDR3: CATSERAGGSEETQYF
DNA: TGTGCCACCAGTGAACGAGCGGGGGGCAGTGAGGAGACCCAGTACTTC

size: few
V: TRBV10-2
J: TRBJ2-1
D: TRBD2
CDR3: CASSEEVTSPYNEQFF
DNA: TGCGCCAGCAGTGAGGAAGTGACTAGCCCATACAATGAGCAGTTCTTC

size: .
V: TRBV6-4
J: TRBJ2-1
D: TRBD1
CDR3: CASKPTGGSYNEQFF
DNA: TGTGCCAGCAAACCGACAGGGGGCTCCTACAATGAGCAGTTCTTC